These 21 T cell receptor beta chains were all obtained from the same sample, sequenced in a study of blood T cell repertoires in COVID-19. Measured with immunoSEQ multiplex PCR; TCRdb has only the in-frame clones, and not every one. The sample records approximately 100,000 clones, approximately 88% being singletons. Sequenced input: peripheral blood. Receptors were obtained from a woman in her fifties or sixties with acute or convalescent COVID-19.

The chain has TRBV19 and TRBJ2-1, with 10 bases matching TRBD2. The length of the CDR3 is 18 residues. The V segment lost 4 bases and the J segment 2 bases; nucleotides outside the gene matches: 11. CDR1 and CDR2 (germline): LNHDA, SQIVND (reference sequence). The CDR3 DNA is TGTGCCAGTAGTACAATCTTACTAGCGGGACGTACCTACAATGAGCAGTTCTTC. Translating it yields CASSTILLAGRTYNEQFF.

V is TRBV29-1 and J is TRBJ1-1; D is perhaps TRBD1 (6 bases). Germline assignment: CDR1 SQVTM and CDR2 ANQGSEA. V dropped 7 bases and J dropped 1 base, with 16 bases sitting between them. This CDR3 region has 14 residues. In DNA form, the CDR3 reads TGCAGCGGCTCCCGACAGGTGTCGAACACTGAAGCTTTCTTT. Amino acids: CSGSRQVSNTEAFF.

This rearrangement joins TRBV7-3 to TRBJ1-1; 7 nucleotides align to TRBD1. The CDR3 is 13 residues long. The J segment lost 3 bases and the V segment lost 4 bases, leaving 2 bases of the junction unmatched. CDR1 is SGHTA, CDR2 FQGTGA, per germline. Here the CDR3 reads CASSWTGDTEAFF. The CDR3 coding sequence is TGTGCCAGCAGCTGGACAGGTGACACTGAAGCTTTCTTT.

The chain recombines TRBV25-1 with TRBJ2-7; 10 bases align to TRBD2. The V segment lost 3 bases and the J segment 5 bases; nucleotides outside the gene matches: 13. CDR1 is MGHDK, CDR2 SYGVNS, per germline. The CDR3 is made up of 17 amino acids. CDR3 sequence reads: CASSEALAGEFGDEQYF. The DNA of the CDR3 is TGTGCCAGCAGTGAGGCTCTAGCGGGAGAATTTGGAGACGAGCAGTACTTC.

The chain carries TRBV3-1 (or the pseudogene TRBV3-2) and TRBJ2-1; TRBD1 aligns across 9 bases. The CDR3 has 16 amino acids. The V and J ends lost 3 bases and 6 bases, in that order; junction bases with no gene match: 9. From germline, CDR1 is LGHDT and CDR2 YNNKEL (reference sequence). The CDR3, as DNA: TGTGCCAGCAGCCACTCCGCCGGGACAGGGCCCAATGAGCAGTTCTTC. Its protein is CASSHSAGTGPNEQFF.

The CDR3 loop reads CASRADRAATEAFF. In DNA form, the CDR3 reads TGTGCCAGCAGAGCGGACAGGGCTGCCACTGAAGCTTTCTTT. The V and J genes are TRBV6-6 and TRBJ1-1; 8 bases fit TRBD1. The V gene end was trimmed by 6 bases and the J gene end by 4 bases; junction bases not matched to a gene: 7. The length of the CDR3 is 14 residues. The V gene's germline CDR1 is MNHNY and CDR2 SVGAGI (reference sequence).

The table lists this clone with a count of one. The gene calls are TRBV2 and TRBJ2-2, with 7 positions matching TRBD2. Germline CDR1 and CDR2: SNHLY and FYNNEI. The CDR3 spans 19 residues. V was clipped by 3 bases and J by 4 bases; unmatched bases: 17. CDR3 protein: CASSERPGGRAFSTGELFF. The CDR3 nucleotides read TGTGCCAGCAGTGAGCGGCCAGGAGGGAGGGCCTTTAGCACCGGGGAGCTGTTTTTT. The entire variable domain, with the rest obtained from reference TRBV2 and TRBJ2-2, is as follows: EPEVTQTPSHQVTQMGQEVILRCVPISNHLYFYWYRQILGQKVEFLVSFYNNEISEKSEIFDDQFSVERPDGSNFTLKIRSTKLEDSAMYFCASSERPGGRAFSTGELFFGEGSRLTVL.

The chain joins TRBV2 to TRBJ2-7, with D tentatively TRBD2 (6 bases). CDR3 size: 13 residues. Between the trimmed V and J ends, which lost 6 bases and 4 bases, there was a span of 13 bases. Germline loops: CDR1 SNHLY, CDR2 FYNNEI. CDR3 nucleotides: TGTGCCAGCAGGGCGGGACGGATTTACGAGCAGTACGTC. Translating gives CASRAGRIYEQYV.

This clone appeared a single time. In DNA, the CDR3 is TGTGCCAGCAGCCCGGTGGGCGGGAGCTCACCTAGAGAGACCCAGTACTTC. Translating gives CASSPVGGSSPRETQYF. The chain joins TRBV5-8 to TRBJ2-5, with 7 bases lining up with TRBD2. Germline CDR1 SGHTS, CDR2 YDEGEE. With 4 bases clipped from V and 4 bases from J, the junction kept 16 bases outside the gene matches. This CDR3 comprises 17 residues.

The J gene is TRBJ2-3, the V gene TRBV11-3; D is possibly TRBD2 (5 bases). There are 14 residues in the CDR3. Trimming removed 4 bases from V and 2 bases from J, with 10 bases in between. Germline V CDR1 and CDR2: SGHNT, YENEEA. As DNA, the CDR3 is TGTGCCAGCAGCTCCGGACTGAACACAGATACGCAGTATTTT. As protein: CASSSGLNTDTQYF. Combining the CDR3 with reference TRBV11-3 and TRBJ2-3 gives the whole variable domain EAGVVQSPRYKIIEKKQPVAFWCNPISGHNTLYWYLQNLGQGPELLIRYENEEAVDDSQLPKDRFSAERLKGVDSTLKIQPAELGDSAVYLCASSSGLNTDTQYFGPGTRLTVL.

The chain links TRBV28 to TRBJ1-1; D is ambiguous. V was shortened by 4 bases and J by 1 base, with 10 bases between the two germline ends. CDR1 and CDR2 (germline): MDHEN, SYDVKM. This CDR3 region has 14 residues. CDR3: CASSWVEPNTEAFF. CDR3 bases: TGTGCCAGCAGTTGGGTGGAGCCGAACACTGAAGCTTTCTTT.

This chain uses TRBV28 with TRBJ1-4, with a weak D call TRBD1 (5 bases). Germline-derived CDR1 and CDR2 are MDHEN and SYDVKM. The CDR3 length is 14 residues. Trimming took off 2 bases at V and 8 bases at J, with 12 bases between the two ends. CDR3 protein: CASSLHQGGEKLFF. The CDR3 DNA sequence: TGTGCCAGCAGTTTACACCAGGGAGGGGAAAAACTGTTTTTT.

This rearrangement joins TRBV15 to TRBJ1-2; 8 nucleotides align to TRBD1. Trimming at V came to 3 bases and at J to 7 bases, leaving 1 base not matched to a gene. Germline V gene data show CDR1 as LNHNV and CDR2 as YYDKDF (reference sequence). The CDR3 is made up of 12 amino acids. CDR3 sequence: CATSRTGAGYTF. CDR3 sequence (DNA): TGTGCCACCAGCAGGACAGGGGCTGGCTACACCTTC.

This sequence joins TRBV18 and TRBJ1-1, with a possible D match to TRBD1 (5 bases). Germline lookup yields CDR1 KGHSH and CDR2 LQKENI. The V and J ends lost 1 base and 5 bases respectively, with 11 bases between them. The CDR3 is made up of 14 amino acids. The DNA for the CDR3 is TGTGCCAGCTCACCACGGAGGGAGGGGACTGAAGCTTTCTTT. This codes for CASSPRREGTEAFF.

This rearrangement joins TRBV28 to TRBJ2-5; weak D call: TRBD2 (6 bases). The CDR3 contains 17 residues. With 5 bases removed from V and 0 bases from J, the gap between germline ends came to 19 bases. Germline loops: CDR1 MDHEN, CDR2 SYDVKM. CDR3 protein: CASSGLGSGQNQETQYF. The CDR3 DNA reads TGTGCCAGCAGTGGCCTCGGTAGCGGACAAAACCAAGAGACCCAGTACTTC.

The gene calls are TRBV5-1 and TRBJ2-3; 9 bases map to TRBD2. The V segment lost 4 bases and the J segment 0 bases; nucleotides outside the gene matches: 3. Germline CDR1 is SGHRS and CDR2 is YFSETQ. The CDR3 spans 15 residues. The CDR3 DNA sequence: TGCGCCAGCAGCCCTAGCGGGATCAGCACAGATACGCAGTATTTT. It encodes CASSPSGISTDTQYF. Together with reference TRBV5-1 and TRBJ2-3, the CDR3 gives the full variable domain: KAGVTQTPRYLIKTRGQQVTLSCSPISGHRSVSWYQQTPGQGLQFLFEYFSETQRNKGNFPGRFSGRQFSNSRSEMNVSTLELGDSALYLCASSPSGISTDTQYFGPGTRLTVL.

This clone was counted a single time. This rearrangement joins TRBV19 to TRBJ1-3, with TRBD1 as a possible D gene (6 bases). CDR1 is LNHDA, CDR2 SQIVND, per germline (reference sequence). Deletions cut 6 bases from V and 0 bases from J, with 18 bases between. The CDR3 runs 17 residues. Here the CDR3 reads CASRNLDRSVSGNTIYF. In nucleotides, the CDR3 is TGTGCCAGTAGAAACTTGGACAGATCCGTCTCTGGAAACACCATATATTTT.

CDR3 in DNA: TGTGCCAGCAGTACAGGGGTCAACACTGAAGCTTTCTTT. Translating gives CASSTGVNTEAFF. This chain joins TRBV6-2 or TRBV6-3 and TRBJ1-1, with TRBD1 matching 7 bases. Germline assignment: CDR1 MNHEY and CDR2 SVGEGT. The V segment lost 5 bases and the J segment 2 bases; nucleotides outside the gene matches: 2. The CDR3 runs to 13 residues.

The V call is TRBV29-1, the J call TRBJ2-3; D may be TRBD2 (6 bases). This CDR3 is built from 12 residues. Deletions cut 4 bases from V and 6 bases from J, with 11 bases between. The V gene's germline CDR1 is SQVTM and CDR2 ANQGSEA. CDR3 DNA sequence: TGCAGCGTTGTCGGGAGAGCCGATACGCAGTATTTT. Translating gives CSVVGRADTQYF.

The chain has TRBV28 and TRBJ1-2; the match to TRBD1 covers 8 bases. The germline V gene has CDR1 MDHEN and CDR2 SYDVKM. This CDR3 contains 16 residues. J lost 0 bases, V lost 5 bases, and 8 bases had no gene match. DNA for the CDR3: TGTGCCAGCAGTGGGCAGGGGGCGATCCCTAACTATGGCTACACCTTC. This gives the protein CASSGQGAIPNYGYTF.

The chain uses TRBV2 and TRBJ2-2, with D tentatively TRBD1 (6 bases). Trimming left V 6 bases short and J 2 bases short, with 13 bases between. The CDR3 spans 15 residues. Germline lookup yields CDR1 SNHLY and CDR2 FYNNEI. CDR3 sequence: CASRGGEGNTGELFF. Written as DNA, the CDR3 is TGTGCCAGCAGAGGGGGAGAGGGTAACACCGGGGAGCTGTTTTTT.